This TCR beta chain was profiled in a study of blood T cells in healthy people across ages. A J-beta primer mix and a sample-barcoded 5' primer were used in a second PCR of about 7 to 12 cycles. TCRdb analysed the 5' RACE reads with MiXCR anew, one entry per CDR3 protein. The sample yields hundreds of thousands of distinct CDR3 sequences, around three fifths seen once. The CDR3 totals 13 residues. V lost 6 bases and J 4 bases, leaving 10 bases between the germline ends. Germline V gene sequence: CDR1 LNHDA, CDR2 SQIVND (reference sequence). The V and J genes are TRBV19 and TRBJ2-1; the D gene is possibly TRBD1 (5 bases). This sequence originates from a man in his forties or fifties in good health. Sequenced: blood. CDR3 sequence reads: CASRQDLYNEQFF. The CDR3 coding sequence is TGTGCCAGTAGACAGGACCTATACAATGAGCAGTTCTTC.